A selection of T cell receptor beta chains follows, all from one sample in a study of T cell responses to AZD1222 COVID-19 vaccine. Clones were read by immunoSEQ multiplex PCR, and TCRdb kept only the in-frame ones, dropping some. The data contain about 100,000 clones, more than 75% of them singletons. The input for sequencing was peripheral blood, taken on day 0 of MenACWY control vaccination. All receptors derive from an adult in good health. Both conserved end residues are part of each CDR3. D genes are given only for firm matches. Some rows have no size entry. The others give once, few or many, or a class for an expanded clone.

clone_size,j_call,v_call,d_call,cdr3_nt,cdr3_aa
NA,TRBJ1-5,TRBV5-1,NA,TGCGCCAGCAGCTTGTGGGGCGGGGGAGAGGGCAATCAGCCCCAGCATTTT,CASSLWGGGEGNQPQHF
NA,TRBJ1-2,TRBV27,NA,TGTGCCAGCAGTATGCTGGGAATCGTCGGCTACACCTTC,CASSMLGIVGYTF
NA,TRBJ1-6,TRBV4-3,NA,TGCGCCAGCAGCCAAATCGGGGCAGGGGACTCACCCCTCCACTTT,CASSQIGAGDSPLHF
NA,TRBJ2-2,TRBV12-5,NA,TGTGCTAGTGGACCGGGGGCCCTGAACACCGGGGAGCTGTTTTTT,CASGPGALNTGELFF
NA,TRBJ2-3,TRBV28,TRBD1,TGTGCCAGCGAAGAAGACAGGGAAAACACAGATACGCAGTATTTT,CASEEDRENTDTQYF
NA,TRBJ2-7,TRBV7-9,NA,TGTGCCAGCAGCCCAACGGCAGGGAACTACGAGCAGTACTTC,CASSPTAGNYEQYF
NA,TRBJ2-7,TRBV18,NA,TGTGCCAGCTCGCTACAGGGTTTGCGCTCCTACGAGCAGTACTTC,CASSLQGLRSYEQYF
NA,TRBJ1-1,TRBV5-1,NA,TGCGCCAGCAGCGATCAGGGAGGGAACACTGAAGCTTTCTTT,CASSDQGGNTEAFF
once,TRBJ2-5,TRBV10-2,TRBD2,TGCGCCAGCAGTGACCTAGCGGGAGTCGGGGAGACCCAGTACTTC,CASSDLAGVGETQYF
once,TRBJ1-6,TRBV7-9,NA,TGTGCCAGCAGCCTGATGAGGGGGTCTAATTCACCCCTCCACTTT,CASSLMRGSNSPLHF
few,TRBJ1-2,TRBV5-8,NA,TGTGCCAGCAGCTTGGGGCCCTATGGCTACACCTTC,CASSLGPYGYTF
NA,TRBJ1-5,TRBV21-1,NA,TGCAGGGGGGCGGGGAGTCAGCCCCAGCATTTT,CRGAGSQPQHF
NA,TRBJ1-2,TRBV5-4,NA,TGTGCCAGCAGCATACCCCAAAGGGGAGTCTATGGCTACACCTTC,CASSIPQRGVYGYTF
NA,TRBJ1-1,TRBV11-3,NA,TGTGCCAGCAGCTTACAAGGACGGACTGAAGCTTTCTTT,CASSLQGRTEAFF
NA,TRBJ1-2,TRBV7-2,NA,TGTGCCAGCAGCTCGGTGACAGCTAACTATGGCTACACCTTC,CASSSVTANYGYTF
NA,TRBJ1-5,TRBV6-1,NA,TGTGCCAGCAGTGAACAACACAGTAGCAATCAGCCCCAGCATTTT,CASSEQHSSNQPQHF
NA,TRBJ1-5,TRBV7-9,TRBD1,TGTGCCAGCAGCGCATGGACAGGAAGCAATCAGCCCCAGCATTTT,CASSAWTGSNQPQHF